The 25 T cell receptor beta chains reported below all come from one sample, sequenced in a study. TCRdb re-called the RT-PCR reads through MiXCR, storing one row per CDR3 protein. Here the sample spans about 680,000 distinct CDR3 sequences, approximately 15% being singletons. The sample consisted of memory CD4+ T cells from blood. All receptors derive from a female donor in good health, serving as a healthy control.

This clonotype was seen at least ten times. The rearrangement uses TRBV29-1 and TRBJ2-3; D is tentatively TRBD1 or TRBD2 (5 bases each). The CDR3 spans 12 residues. V shed 7 bases and J shed 2 bases, with 10 bases lying between them. Germline V gene data show CDR1 as SQVTM and CDR2 as ANQGSEA. CDR3 region: CSGGGSTDTQYF. CDR3 DNA: TGCAGCGGTGGGGGATCCACAGATACGCAGTATTTT.

This clonotype was recorded many times. This rearrangement joins TRBV20-1 to TRBJ2-7, with D uncertain. Germline lookup yields CDR1 DFQATT and CDR2 SNEGSKA (reference sequence). This CDR3 contains 14 residues. V lost 3 bases, J lost 0 bases, and 12 bases lay in between. CDR3 sequence reads: CSASIVASSYEQYF. The CDR3 coding sequence is TGCAGTGCTAGTATTGTGGCTAGCTCCTACGAGCAGTACTTC.

The gene calls are TRBV6-6 and TRBJ1-1; no reliable D call. The germline CDR1 and CDR2 sequences are MNHNY and SVGAGI (reference sequence). Deletions cut 6 bases from V and 1 base from J, with 12 bases between. The CDR3 has 14 amino acids. The CDR3: CASRSLIENTEAFF. The CDR3 DNA is TGTGCCAGCAGGTCCCTGATAGAGAACACTGAAGCTTTCTTT.

This chain uses TRBV28 with TRBJ2-7, with 7 bases matching TRBD1. This CDR3 is 15 amino acids long. The germline V gene encodes CDR1 MDHEN and CDR2 SYDVKM. The trim removed 5 bases at V and 0 bases at J, leaving 7 bases unmatched. CDR3 coding DNA: TGTGCCAGCAGTCGTTCGGGACAGCGCTCCTACGAGCAGTACTTC. Translated: CASSRSGQRSYEQYF.

V and J are TRBV7-8 and TRBJ2-2, with a possible D match to TRBD2 (6 bases). Germline CDR1 and CDR2: SGHVS and FQNEAQ. This CDR3 has 18 amino acids. The V end lost 0 bases, the J end lost 1 base, and 15 bases lay between the germline ends. The CDR3 protein is CASSLASFGGMNTGELFF. For the CDR3, the DNA is TGTGCCAGCAGCTTAGCGTCATTTGGCGGGATGAACACCGGGGAGCTGTTTTTT.

The V and J genes are TRBV7-2 and TRBJ2-7; D is perhaps TRBD2 (7 bases). The CDR3 has 15 amino acids. Germline-derived CDR1 and CDR2 are SGHTA and FQGNSA. The V gene lost 1 base and the J gene lost 3 bases, with 13 bases spanning the gap. CDR3 sequence: CASSLVGGLLYEQYF. The CDR3 DNA sequence: TGTGCCAGCAGCTTAGTGGGGGGGCTCCTCTACGAGCAGTACTTC.

This clonotype was seen a single time. V is TRBV2 and J is TRBJ1-2; 9 positions match TRBD1. With 4 bases clipped from V and 4 bases from J, the junction kept 7 bases outside the gene matches. The CDR3 runs 15 residues. Germline V gene data show CDR1 as SNHLY and CDR2 as FYNNEI. CDR3 coding DNA: TGTGCCAGCAGTGTGGGGGGACAGGGTCCCTATGGCTACACCTTC. It encodes CASSVGGQGPYGYTF.

V gene TRBV28 combines with J gene TRBJ2-7, with 11 bases aligning to TRBD1. Germline trimming cut 6 bases from V and 6 bases from J; bases unmatched to any gene: 16. CDR1 and CDR2 (germline): MDHEN, SYDVKM. The CDR3 sequence is 17 residues long. The CDR3 nucleotides are TGTGCCAGCAGGGTTACCTCACCGGGACAGGGGGGTGTCGAGCAGTACTTC. It encodes CASRVTSPGQGGVEQYF.

This clonotype was counted at least ten times. The chain couples TRBV20-1 to TRBJ1-1; D not resolved. Germline values: CDR1 DFQATT, CDR2 SNEGSKA (reference sequence). Trimming stripped 6 bases from V and 4 bases from J, with 12 bases between. CDR3 length equals 12 residues. The CDR3 bases are TGCAGTGCCTCATCCCGGGGCACTGAAGCTTTCTTT. This sequence encodes CSASSRGTEAFF.

CDR3 in amino acids: CSAESQGNTIYF. For the CDR3, the DNA is TGCAGTGCTGAGAGTCAGGGAAACACCATATATTTT. The rearrangement joins TRBV20-1 to TRBJ1-3, with D unresolved. Per the germline V gene, CDR1 is DFQATT and CDR2 is SNEGSKA (reference sequence). The CDR3 sequence is 12 residues long. Trimming took off 5 bases at V and 4 bases at J, with 9 bases between the two ends.

This chain uses TRBV9 with TRBJ1-1, with D maybe TRBD1 (6 bases). CDR1 is SGDLS, CDR2 YYNGEE, per germline. Trimming took off 2 bases at V and 6 bases at J, with 17 bases between the two ends. The CDR3 has 15 amino acids. The CDR3 nucleotides read TGTGCCAGCAGCGTCCCACAGGGTGGCTCCCCTGAAGCTTTCTTT. Translating it yields CASSVPQGGSPEAFF.

This clonotype was counted between two and nine times. This rearrangement joins TRBV24-1 to TRBJ1-1; weak D call: TRBD1 (5 bases). Germline V gives CDR1 KGHDR, CDR2 SFDVKD. V gave up 9 bases and J gave up 4 bases, with 11 bases separating them. The CDR3 loop spans 12 amino acids. CDR3: CATRGVLTEAFF. The DNA for the CDR3 is TGTGCCACCCGGGGGGTTCTCACTGAAGCTTTCTTT.

This clonotype has a count of ten or more. This chain connects TRBV20-1 to TRBJ2-7, with 8 nucleotides matching TRBD2. CDR1 and CDR2 (germline): DFQATT, SNEGSKA (reference sequence). The CDR3 runs 13 residues. Unmatched junction bases numbered 5, after V lost 3 bases and J lost 4 bases. CDR3 protein: CSASRAGDYEQYF. In DNA, the CDR3 is TGCAGTGCTAGCCGAGCGGGAGATTACGAGCAGTACTTC.

This clonotype has a handful of counts. The V gene is TRBV18, the J gene TRBJ1-6; 11 positions agree with TRBD1. Germline V CDR1 and CDR2: KGHSH, LQKENI. The CDR3 has 17 amino acids. Unmatched junction bases numbered 7, after V lost 3 bases and J lost 6 bases. The CDR3 coding sequence is TGTGCCAGCTCACCCCCCGGGACAGGGGGTAGTAATTCACCCCTCCACTTT. This codes for CASSPPGTGGSNSPLHF.

The table lists this clonotype with a count of one. The rearrangement uses TRBV19 and TRBJ2-5, with no clear D. Trimming removed 6 bases from V and 2 bases from J, with 25 bases in between. The length of the CDR3 is 18 residues. Germline CDR1 LNHDA, CDR2 SQIVND (reference sequence). Here the CDR3 reads CASSGSGVGLTPQETQYF. DNA for the CDR3: TGTGCCAGTAGCGGGTCTGGGGTTGGATTAACTCCACAAGAGACCCAGTACTTC.

This clonotype occurred many times. V gene TRBV20-1 combines with J gene TRBJ2-3; D not certain. The CDR3 has 13 amino acids. CDR1 is DFQATT and CDR2 is SNEGSKA in the germline V gene (reference sequence). The ends were cut back, 2 bases at V and 6 bases at J, with 12 bases in the middle. In DNA form, the CDR3 reads TGCAGTGCTAGATCTTACCTAGGTGATACGCAGTATTTT. It is translated as CSARSYLGDTQYF.

In its sample, this clonotype was seen many times. The junction departs from the called germline gene at one end, perhaps through a read error. The chain combines TRBV5-5 with TRBJ2-5, with TRBD1 as a possible D gene (6 bases). This CDR3 has 11 residues. The germline V gene encodes CDR1 SGHKS and CDR2 YYEKEE (reference sequence). In DNA, the CDR3 is TGTGCCAGCAGCTCTCCGGGACACCTCGTTTTC. Translation gives CASSSPGHLVF.

This clonotype was observed a handful of times. This chain's CDR3 is CATSDPSRTGGNGYTF. The DNA for the CDR3 is TGTGCCACCAGTGATCCAAGCCGGACAGGGGGAAATGGCTACACCTTC. The chain recombines TRBV24-1 with TRBJ1-2, with 10 bases matching TRBD1. CDR1 and CDR2 from the germline V gene are KGHDR and SFDVKD. The CDR3 covers 16 residues. With 3 bases clipped from V and 6 bases from J, the junction kept 9 bases outside the gene matches.

This chain uses TRBV5-1 with TRBJ2-7; a weak D match, TRBD1 (6 bases). V was shortened by 4 bases and J by 8 bases, with 19 bases between the two germline ends. CDR1 is SGHRS, CDR2 YFSETQ, per germline. The CDR3 runs to 14 residues. CDR3 bases: TGCGCCAGCAGCCTGCCGGGACACTCAACCCAGCAGTACTTC. This gives the protein CASSLPGHSTQQYF.

This clonotype came up a few times. The J gene is TRBJ1-5, the V gene TRBV20-1; a possible D gene is TRBD1 (6 bases). The CDR3 is made up of 16 amino acids. Trimming pared 5 bases from V and 2 bases from J, leaving 19 bases between. Looked up from germline, CDR1 is DFQATT and CDR2 is SNEGSKA (reference sequence). The CDR3 DNA sequence: TGCAGTGCTGTAAAAGGGGGAGGGTTCGGCAATCAGCCCCAGCATTTT. It specifies CSAVKGGGFGNQPQHF.

This clonotype was observed at least ten times. This chain connects TRBV6-1 to TRBJ1-5; no clear D gene. Germline assignment: CDR1 MNHNS and CDR2 SASEGT. The CDR3 is 14 amino acids. V lost 7 bases, J lost 0 bases, and 10 bases lay in between. Written as DNA, the CDR3 is TGTGCCAGCATGGCAGCTTATAGCAATCAGCCCCAGCATTTT. It is translated as CASMAAYSNQPQHF.

This clonotype was found many times. No DNA is shown, since the ends of the CDR3 on it are uncertain; the CDR3 is the one TCRdb lists. The chain joins TRBV29-1 to TRBJ1-5; no check of the table's D call, TRBD1, against the DNA was made. Termini included, the CDR3 measures 13 amino acids. Germline values: CDR1 SQVTM, CDR2 ANQGSEA. CDR3 sequence reads: CSVGPGSNQPQHF.

Ten or more counts support this clonotype. The chain is built from TRBV5-1 and TRBJ2-2; 9 bases align to TRBD1. The CDR3 spans 16 residues. Germline V CDR1 and CDR2: SGHRS, YFSETQ. V lost 4 bases to trimming and J lost 5 bases; unmatched junction nucleotides: 9. The CDR3 region has the DNA TGCGCCAGCAGCCCCCAGGGACAGGGCTATACCGGGGAGCTGTTTTTT. This encodes CASSPQGQGYTGELFF.

This clonotype appeared many times. The V gene is TRBV12-3 or TRBV12-4, the J gene TRBJ1-5, with 7 bases matching TRBD1. CDR3 size: 13 residues. With V trimmed by 2 bases and J by 6 bases, 1 base remained unmatched. The CDR3 DNA is TGTGCCAGCAGTTTAAGACAGGGTCAGCCCCAGCATTTT. Translation: CASSLRQGQPQHF.

Ten or more counts support this clonotype. This chain joins TRBV7-6 and TRBJ2-5; TRBD2 might be the D (5 bases). V was cut by 5 bases and J by 5 bases, with 9 bases left in between. Germline V gene sequence: CDR1 SGHVS, CDR2 FNYEAQ. The CDR3 loop spans 12 amino acids. As DNA, the CDR3 is TGTGCCAGCAGCCGACCGGGGGAGACCCAGTACTTC. Translated, it gives CASSRPGETQYF.